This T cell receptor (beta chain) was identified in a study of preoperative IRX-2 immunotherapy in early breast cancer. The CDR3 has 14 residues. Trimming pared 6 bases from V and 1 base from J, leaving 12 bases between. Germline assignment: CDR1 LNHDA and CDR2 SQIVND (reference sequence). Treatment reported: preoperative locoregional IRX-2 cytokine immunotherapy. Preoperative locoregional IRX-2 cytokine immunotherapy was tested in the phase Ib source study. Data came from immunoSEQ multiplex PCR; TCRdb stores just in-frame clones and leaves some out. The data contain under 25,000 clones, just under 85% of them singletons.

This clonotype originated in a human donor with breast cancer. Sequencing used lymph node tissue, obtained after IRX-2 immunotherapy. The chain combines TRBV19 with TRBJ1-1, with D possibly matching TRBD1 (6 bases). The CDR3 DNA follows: TGTGCCAGTAGCCCTCAGGGGAGGAACACTGAAGCTTTCTTT. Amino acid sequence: CASSPQGRNTEAFF.